This TCR beta chain came from a study of T cell changes during pregnancy in multiple sclerosis (dated by TCRdb to the late 2010s). As for the study more broadly: In women with multiple sclerosis, the researchers looked at how the T cell repertoire shifted as pregnancy progressed.

Sequences MDHEN (CDR1) and SYDVKM (CDR2) are obtained from the germline V gene. The CDR3, from cysteine to phenylalanine, totals 19 residues. Solely the CDR3 DNA is kept, with 57 bases framed from the first base. For this chain, trimming is 4 bases at the V end and 0 bases at the J end, and the number of junction bases without a gene match is 6. The protocol used for the library was the immunoSEQ multiplex PCR assay. The source is immuneACCESS, and TCRdb retained only in-frame sequences with V and J called. Part of the clones is not carried over; for the studies checked, unresolved V genes explain less than half of this, and the remainder is unexplained. The sample table contains 60,000 to 85,000 clones; only one count was recorded for approximately 90% of them. 1.3% of the sample goes to the ten largest clones. This clone was counted once. Its antigen is currently not known. The sample holds no much larger clone one base away, and base qualities are not on file.

Source: peripheral blood, taken in the second trimester of pregnancy. The sequence was obtained from a female donor in good health, enrolled as a control in a pregnancy study. Recombination connected TRBV28 to TRBJ2-6; TRBD2 aligns with 13 central bases. The CDR3 sequence is CASSSGTSGIDSGANVLTF. Here is the DNA: TGTGCCAGCAGTTCAGGGACTAGCGGGATTGACTCTGGGGCCAACGTCCTGACTTTC.